This T cell receptor (beta chain) was profiled in a study of T cells expressing NK-cell markers. Study-level background: According to the study, TCR beta repertoires originated from sorted CD3+CD56+NKG2C+, CD3+CD56+NKG2C- and CD3+CD56-NKG2C+ T cells.

Germline V gives CDR1 SGHRS, CDR2 YFSETQ. The CDR3 spans 13 residues. TCRdb reanalyzed the 5' RACE reads and collapses them to one entry per CDR3 protein, without DNA. This repertoire includes about 460,000 distinct CDR3 sequences. To note about this clonotype: The antigen is unknown.

Findings and caveats of the study: In more than 5 donors, dominant CD3+CD56+NKG2C+ clones formed about 1.0-7.5% of CD8+ cells. There remained a lack of clarity about HCMV specificity of expanded NKG2C+ T cell clones.

The TCR originated in a woman between 45 and 60 years old in good health. The sample comprised blood T cells: a sorted CD56 or NKG2C T cell subset, CD4+ or CD8+ T cells, or bulk PBMC T cells (not recorded which). V is TRBV5-1 and J is TRBJ1-2; TCRdb outputs TRBD1, but without DNA this stays unchecked. This chain's CDR3 is CASSLDSGGGYTF.